These 5 T cell receptor beta chains share one sample of origin, sequenced in a study of T cells in Graves' hyperthyroidism and ophthalmopathy. RNA transcripts provided the source from which TCR beta CDR3 regions were amplified. When the TCR CDR3 underwent first-round RT-PCR, the HTBI primer set was used. MiXCR, run by TCRdb on the multiplex PCR reads, gives a single entry per CDR3 protein. This sample carries hundreds of thousands of distinct CDR3 sequences, about 45% of them seen once, and the ten largest clones take about 7.8%. Sequenced: peripheral blood or thyroid tissue (not recorded which). The receptors shown here come from a woman under 30 with Graves' hyperthyroidism.

The chain uses TRBV2 and TRBJ1-6; D might be TRBD1 (5 bases). Germline assignment: CDR1 SNHLY and CDR2 FYNNEI. The CDR3 runs 15 residues. V was clipped by 8 bases and J by 2 bases, with 13 bases between them. The CDR3 nucleotides read TGTGCCAGCCGCCGGGGGGAGGCCTATAATTCACCCCTCCACTTT. Protein product: CASRRGEAYNSPLHF.

This clonotype was observed a handful of times. V usage is TRBV27 and J usage is TRBJ1-4; 8 nucleotides match TRBD1. The J segment lost 5 bases and the V segment lost 8 bases, leaving 1 base of the junction unmatched. CDR1 is MNHEY and CDR2 is SMNVEV in the germline V gene (reference sequence). The CDR3 contains 12 residues. Here the CDR3 reads CASGQGNEKLFF. In nucleotides, the CDR3 is TGTGCCAGCGGACAGGGCAATGAAAAACTGTTTTTT.

A remark on this clonotype: A junction end diverges from the germline sequence, so it may reflect a read error. The rearrangement joins TRBV6-1 to TRBJ2-5, with a weak D call TRBD1 (5 bases). Germline-derived CDR1 and CDR2 are MNHNS and SASEGT. CDR3 length equals 14 residues. In DNA form, the CDR3 reads TGTGCCAGCACCAAAGAAGAAATAGACAGAAACTGGTGCTTC. As protein: CASTKEEIDRNWCF.

This rearrangement joins TRBV29-1 to TRBJ2-7, with a possible D match to TRBD2 (7 bases). Trimming cost V 7 bases and J 1 base, with 17 bases left between them. In germline, CDR1 is SQVTM, CDR2 ANQGSEA. This CDR3 spans 14 amino acids. The CDR3 DNA sequence: TGCAGCGGGGGGGCGGGGGCATCGTCCTACGAGCAGTACTTC. Protein sequence: CSGGAGASSYEQYF.

V is TRBV7-7 and J is TRBJ1-3, with TRBD1 matching over 8 bases. There are 18 residues in the CDR3. Trimming cost V 5 bases and J 3 bases; bases outside gene matches: 15. CDR1 and CDR2 (germline): SSHAT, FNYEAQ (reference sequence). CDR3 protein: CASSQGGRGPLGGNTIYF. CDR3 nucleotides: TGTGCCAGCAGCCAAGGGGGCAGGGGGCCCTTGGGTGGAAACACCATATATTTT.